Below, one T cell receptor (beta chain) is given with its context. Assay: immunoSEQ multiplex PCR; the TCRdb copy retains only in-frame clones and omits some. The sample comprises 110,000 or so clones, around 82% of which are singletons, and roughly 3% rests with the top ten. This CDR3 has 14 residues. The J segment lost 3 bases and the V segment lost 4 bases, leaving 3 bases of the junction unmatched. Germline V CDR1 and CDR2: SGHRS, YFSETQ. The sample comes from a study of cytomegalovirus exposure and HLA in healthy donors. Among the roughly 120 subjects of the validation cohort, separate from the roughly 670-subject first cohort, were the donors.

The origin of this receptor is a young woman in good health and CMV-seronegative. Sequencing was performed on PBMCs. V and J are TRBV5-1 and TRBJ2-1; 8 nucleotides line up with TRBD1. In DNA, the CDR3 is TGCGCCAGCAGCGGGGACAGGAGCTACAATGAGCAGTTCTTC. Translating it yields CASSGDRSYNEQFF.